The 30 T cell receptor beta chains in this list originate from one sample, sequenced in a study of T cell repertoires in cytomegalovirus infection. These TCRs are of unknown antigen specificity. TCRdb itself ran the reads through MiXCR, one entry per CDR3 protein. The sample records roughly 220,000 distinct CDR3 sequences, 30% to 45% being singletons. This specimen consisted of CD8+ T cells from cultured PBMCs, obtained from culture after CMV antigen stimulation. These receptors came from a human donor in good health (CMV status not recorded). Some clones in this sample may be carry-over from other donors' samples.

The chain joins TRBV7-8 to TRBJ1-4; D gene ambiguous. The CDR3 is 14 residues long. Trimming removed 5 bases at V and 5 bases at J, with 12 bases between. Germline V lookup: CDR1 SGHVS, CDR2 FQNEAQ. CDR3 in amino acids: CASSLPPRNEKLFF. The DNA for the CDR3 is TGTGCCAGCAGCCTCCCGCCAAGAAATGAAAAACTGTTTTTT.

To note about this clonotype: An end of the junction differs from the germline gene, which may be a read error. The rearrangement uses TRBV7-3 and TRBJ1-1; D uncertain. From germline, CDR1 is SGHTA and CDR2 FQGTGA. The CDR3 is 14 amino acids. The CDR3 is CASSLTRMKTEAFF. The CDR3 nucleotides are TGTGCAAGCAGCTTGACAAGGATGAAAACTGAAGCTTTCTTT.

This chain connects TRBV7-8 to TRBJ2-7, with TRBD2 matching over 10 bases. V was pared by 1 base and J by 2 bases, with 2 bases of the junction left unmatched. CDR1 is SGHVS and CDR2 is FQNEAQ in the germline V gene. This CDR3 is 15 amino acids long. The CDR3 is CASSLEAGGPYEQYF. Written as DNA, the CDR3 is TGTGCCAGCAGCTTAGAAGCGGGAGGGCCCTACGAGCAGTACTTC.

This clonotype was seen many times. The chain is built from TRBV12-3 or TRBV12-4 and TRBJ2-1, with D perhaps TRBD2 (6 bases). The CDR3 spans 16 residues. The V end was cut by 5 bases, the J end by 4 bases, with 18 bases between. CDR3 sequence (DNA): TGTGCCAGCAGTCCCACCGGGACTGAGTTTTACAATGAGCAGTTCTTC. Encoded protein: CASSPTGTEFYNEQFF.

This clonotype showed up just a few times. The J gene is TRBJ2-7, the V gene TRBV20-1, with 8 nucleotides matching TRBD1. The junction had 5 bases not matched to a gene; V was cut back by 0 bases and J by 4 bases. There are 14 residues in the CDR3. From germline, CDR1 is DFQATT and CDR2 SNEGSKA (reference sequence). CDR3 in amino acids: CSARDPGGQYEQYF. The CDR3 nucleotides read TGCAGTGCTAGAGACCCAGGGGGCCAGTACGAGCAGTACTTC.

This chain connects TRBV7-6 to TRBJ1-1; no reliable D call. The CDR3 is 12 amino acids. Germline CDR1 is SGHVS and CDR2 is FNYEAQ. Trimming pared 5 bases from V and 7 bases from J, leaving 11 bases between. The CDR3 region is CASSPRPGEAFF. The CDR3 DNA reads as TGTGCCAGCAGCCCGCGACCGGGTGAAGCTTTCTTT.

This clonotype was seen more than once but under ten times. The V gene is TRBV12-3 or TRBV12-4, the J gene TRBJ1-5, with D hard to call. This CDR3 is built from 13 residues. Trimming removed 4 bases at V and 5 bases at J, with 9 bases between. The CDR3 DNA follows: TGTGCCAGCAGTTCCTGGGAGGATCAGCCCCAGCATTTT. It translates to CASSSWEDQPQHF.

This clonotype was observed a few times. The chain links TRBV29-1 to TRBJ1-2; TRBD1 agrees at 8 bases. From germline, CDR1 is SQVTM and CDR2 ANQGSEA. J was trimmed by 0 bases and V by 2 bases; bases with no gene match: 17. There are 19 residues in the CDR3. CDR3: CSVESIRGQDLRTNYGYTF. DNA of the CDR3: TGCAGCGTTGAAAGTATAAGGGGACAGGACCTTAGGACTAACTATGGCTACACCTTC.

This clonotype is labeled medium-sized (0.01 to 0.1%). J is TRBJ1-2 and V is TRBV7-9; D is possibly TRBD1 (6 bases). CDR1 is SEHNR and CDR2 is FQNEAQ in the germline V gene (reference sequence). Trimming removed 8 bases at V and 2 bases at J, with 15 bases between. The CDR3 spans 14 residues. The CDR3 loop is CASGRGQGNYGYTF. The DNA of the CDR3 is TGTGCCAGCGGGCGGGGGCAGGGAAACTATGGCTACACCTTC.

This sequence joins TRBV12-3 or TRBV12-4 and TRBJ2-7; 10 bases match TRBD2. Trimming took 6 bases from V and 1 from J; bases not matched to a gene: 6. CDR3 length: 15 residues. CDR3: CASRQSGGASYEQYF. CDR3 nucleotide sequence: TGTGCCAGCAGGCAAAGCGGGGGGGCATCCTACGAGCAGTACTTC.

This clonotype has only a few counts. The CDR3 loop reads CASSQGQLSSYNSPLHF. DNA of the CDR3: TGTGCCAGCAGCCAAGGACAGTTAAGCTCCTATAATTCACCCCTCCACTTT. The chain joins TRBV14 to TRBJ1-6, with D possibly TRBD1 on 5 matching bases. Trimming left V 1 base short and J 0 bases short, with 10 bases between. Germline V gives CDR1 SGHDN, CDR2 FVKESK. CDR3 length equals 17 residues.

The chain couples TRBV14 to TRBJ2-5, with 8 bases aligning to TRBD2. Looked up from germline, CDR1 is SGHDN and CDR2 is FVKESK. The V gene end was trimmed by 3 bases and the J gene end by 4 bases; junction bases not matched to a gene: 7. The CDR3 is 15 amino acids. The CDR3 spells CASSQGSGSGETQYF. The CDR3 DNA reads TGTGCCAGCAGCCAGGGAAGCGGGAGCGGAGAGACCCAGTACTTC.

This clonotype has just a few counts. The rearrangement links TRBV27 to TRBJ1-2; D might be TRBD1 (5 bases). In germline, CDR1 is MNHEY, CDR2 SMNVEV (reference sequence). The V gene lost 5 bases and the J gene lost 4 bases, with 11 bases spanning the gap. The CDR3 runs to 13 residues. The CDR3 protein is CASSPRTTYGYTF. CDR3 coding DNA: TGTGCCAGCAGTCCGCGGACAACCTATGGCTACACCTTC.

A few counts support this clonotype. CDR3 DNA sequence: TGCAGTGCTAGAGATTCCGGGACTTTTAATGAAAAACTGTTTTTT. Amino acid sequence: CSARDSGTFNEKLFF. The genes are TRBV20-1 and TRBJ1-4; D possibly corresponds to TRBD1 (5 bases). V was trimmed by 0 bases and J by 4 bases, leaving 12 bases between them. Germline assignment: CDR1 DFQATT and CDR2 SNEGSKA (reference sequence). This CDR3 has 15 residues.

The chain employs TRBV5-5 and TRBJ2-5; tentative D call: TRBD1 (6 bases). From germline, CDR1 is SGHKS and CDR2 YYEKEE (reference sequence). The CDR3 loop spans 15 amino acids. V was pared by 5 bases and J by 5 bases, with 19 bases between. DNA for the CDR3: TGTGCCAGCAGTCCAGGACAGATCCTGGGGGAGACCCAGTACTTC. This sequence encodes CASSPGQILGETQYF.

The chain employs TRBV15 and TRBJ2-2; perhaps TRBD2 as D (5 bases). Germline CDR1 is LNHNV and CDR2 is YYDKDF (reference sequence). This CDR3 spans 13 amino acids. V was clipped by 4 bases and J by 7 bases, with 10 bases between them. The CDR3 spells CATSTGRLGELFF. CDR3 bases: TGTGCCACCAGCACGGGAAGACTCGGGGAGCTGTTTTTT.

This clonotype has more than one count but fewer than ten. The chain combines TRBV12-3 or TRBV12-4 with TRBJ1-5; D unresolved. This CDR3 region has 12 residues. Deletions cut 6 bases from V and 3 bases from J, with 6 bases between. CDR3 loop: CASSPYNQPQHF. Here the CDR3 DNA reads TGTGCCAGCAGCCCTTACAATCAGCCCCAGCATTTT.

In this sample, this clonotype turned up a few times. The CDR3 sequence is CASSWAAGAGYEQYF. As DNA, the CDR3 is TGTGCCAGCAGCTGGGCGGCGGGGGCGGGCTACGAGCAGTACTTC. The chain combines TRBV7-2 with TRBJ2-7, with a possible D match to TRBD2 (7 bases). Trimming took 4 bases from V and 3 from J, leaving 16 bases between them. The CDR3 loop spans 15 amino acids. From germline, CDR1 is SGHTA and CDR2 FQGNSA.

In its sample, this clonotype was seen many times. The chain joins TRBV28 to TRBJ2-1; D is possibly TRBD2 (6 bases). Trimming cost V 6 bases and J 8 bases, with 26 bases left between them. Germline CDR1 MDHEN, CDR2 SYDVKM. The CDR3 sequence is 17 residues long. As DNA, the CDR3 is TGTGCCAGCAGAATCTTAGTGGAGGGAAAAGGGAGAGATGAGCAGTTCTTC. Amino acids: CASRILVEGKGRDEQFF.

This clonotype was counted between two and nine times. This rearrangement joins TRBV11-2 to TRBJ1-1; D may be TRBD1 (6 bases). This CDR3 contains 16 residues. The germline V gene has CDR1 SGHAT and CDR2 FQNNGV. V dropped 3 bases and J dropped 6 bases, with 20 bases sitting between them. CDR3 region: CASSFPLSGQGSEAFF. The CDR3 DNA is TGTGCCAGCAGCTTTCCGCTAAGCGGGCAGGGGTCTGAAGCTTTCTTT.

This clonotype was observed a handful of times. The J gene is TRBJ2-4, the V gene TRBV7-2; 9 nucleotides line up with TRBD2. Germline CDR1 reads SGHTA; CDR2 reads FQGNSA. The CDR3 contains 14 residues. J was trimmed by 4 bases and V by 6 bases; bases with no gene match: 4. The CDR3 sequence is CASRAGGPKNIQYF. CDR3 DNA: TGTGCCAGCAGAGCGGGGGGCCCTAAAAACATTCAGTACTTC.

The chain couples TRBV4-1 to TRBJ2-1; 9 positions match TRBD2. The CDR3 extends over 13 amino acids. Germline CDR1 MGHRA, CDR2 YSYEKL. V dropped 10 bases and J dropped 7; count of bases not matched to a gene: 8. The CDR3 spells CATGTSPSNEQFF. The CDR3 nucleotides read TGCGCCACCGGGACTAGCCCTTCGAATGAGCAGTTCTTC.

The J gene is TRBJ2-5, the V gene TRBV13; D is unresolved. The CDR3 loop spans 13 amino acids. Trimming removed 0 bases from V and 5 bases from J, with 7 bases in between. The germline V gene encodes CDR1 PRHDT and CDR2 FYEKMQ (reference sequence). CDR3 region: CASSLGLTETQYF. The CDR3 bases are TGTGCCAGCAGCTTAGGGTTAACGGAGACCCAGTACTTC.

The CDR3 here is CASSGLAGGRNEQFF. As DNA, the CDR3 is TGTGCCAGCAGTGGACTAGCGGGAGGGCGGAATGAGCAGTTCTTC. V gene TRBV6-2 or TRBV6-3 combines with J gene TRBJ2-1; TRBD2 matches 15 bases. The germline V gene has CDR1 MNHEY and CDR2 SVGEGT. The CDR3 is made up of 15 amino acids. The V and J ends lost 5 bases and 7 bases, in that order; junction bases with no gene match: 3.

The chain employs TRBV28 and TRBJ2-7; 7 bases are a match to TRBD1. The CDR3 covers 16 residues. Germline V gene lookup returns CDR1 MDHEN and CDR2 SYDVKM. Trimming cost V 6 bases and J 2 bases; bases outside gene matches: 13. DNA of the CDR3: TGTGCCAGCAGCTCGCGACCGGGACAGCAAACCTACGAGCAGTACTTC. It yields the protein CASSSRPGQQTYEQYF. The entire variable domain, with the rest obtained from reference TRBV28 and TRBJ2-7, is as follows: DVKVTQSSRYLVKRTGEKVFLECVQDMDHENMFWYRQDPGLGLRLIYFSYDVKMKEKGDIPEGYSVSREKKERFSLILESASTNQTSMYLCASSSRPGQQTYEQYFGPGTRLTVT.

The V and J genes are TRBV3-1 and TRBJ2-3; TRBD1 might be the D (6 bases). Germline assignment: CDR1 LGHDT and CDR2 YNNKEL (reference sequence). V was trimmed by 0 bases and J by 3 bases, leaving 10 bases between them. This CDR3 comprises 15 residues. The CDR3 sequence is CASSQDNRATDTQYF. The CDR3 DNA sequence: TGTGCCAGCAGCCAAGATAACAGGGCGACAGATACGCAGTATTTT.

In its sample, this clonotype was seen a few times. The V and J genes are TRBV7-9 and TRBJ2-7; tentative D call: TRBD2 (6 bases). Germline CDR1 SEHNR, CDR2 FQNEAQ (reference sequence). The CDR3 is 15 residues long. The ends were cut back, 4 bases at V and 3 bases at J, with 16 bases in the middle. The CDR3 is CASSSRGREVYEQYF. The CDR3 DNA sequence: TGTGCCAGCAGCTCCCGTGGCAGGGAGGTCTACGAGCAGTACTTC.

This clonotype turned up a few times. The V gene is TRBV7-4, the J gene TRBJ1-1; possibly TRBD1 for D (6 bases). Per germline, CDR1 SGHVT and CDR2 SQSDAQ. The CDR3 sequence is 15 residues long. V was trimmed by 0 bases and J by 1 base, leaving 9 bases between them. The DNA for the CDR3 is TGTGCCAGCAGCTTAGCAGGGGGACCGAACACTGAAGCTTTCTTT. Its translation is CASSLAGGPNTEAFF. Based on the CDR3 plus reference TRBV7-4 and TRBJ1-1, the full variable domain is GAGVSQSPRYKVAKRGRDVALRCDSISGHVTLYWYRQTLGQGSEVLTYSQSDAQRDKSGRPSGRFSAERPERSVSTLKIQRTEQGDSAVYLCASSLAGGPNTEAFFGQGTRLTVV.

This clonotype was found many times. This chain joins TRBV7-2 and TRBJ1-5, with D uncertain. Germline-derived CDR1 and CDR2 are SGHTA and FQGNSA. V lost 1 base and J 8 bases, leaving 18 bases between the germline ends. There are 16 residues in the CDR3. CDR3 in DNA: TGTGCCAGCAGCTTAGGGTCGTCTCTTATTATGGAGCCCCAGCATTTT. Translating gives CASSLGSSLIMEPQHF.

This clonotype was picked up a small number of times. The V gene is TRBV7-8, the J gene TRBJ2-5, with a weak D call TRBD1 (6 bases). The CDR3 extends over 14 amino acids. The germline CDR1 and CDR2 sequences are SGHVS and FQNEAQ. Trimming took 3 bases from V and 3 from J, leaving 11 bases between them. The CDR3 reads CASSFNREKETQYF. DNA of the CDR3: TGTGCCAGCAGCTTTAACAGGGAAAAAGAGACCCAGTACTTC.